A selection of T cell receptor beta chains follows, all from one sample in a study of cytomegalovirus exposure and HLA in healthy donors. The assay was immunoSEQ multiplex PCR, and TCRdb's table has in-frame clones only and misses some. The sample records some 87,000 clones, around 78% being singletons. Sequencing used PBMCs. These TCRs come from a man in his late teens or twenties in good health and CMV-seropositive. Both conserved end residues are part of each CDR3. The D gene is left open where the match is weak. Some rows have no size entry. The others give once, few or many, or a class for an expanded clone.

TRBV15	once	TRBJ2-2	TRBD1	CATRLDRVRAGELFF	TGTGCCACCAGACTGGACAGGGTTCGGGCCGGGGAGCTGTTTTTT
TRBV27	NA	TRBJ1-2	NA	CASSLSDIRGYTF	TGTGCCAGCAGTTTATCAGACATCCGTGGCTACACCTTC
TRBV7-3	NA	TRBJ1-5	NA	CASSPNRDQPQHF	TGTGCCAGCAGCCCAAACAGGGATCAGCCCCAGCATTTT
TRBV5-1	once	TRBJ2-7	TRBD2	CASSLGGGYEQYF	TGCGCCAGCAGCTTGGGCGGGGGCTACGAGCAGTACTTC
TRBV28	NA	TRBJ1-1	TRBD1	CASRTARTGDTEAFF	TGTGCCAGCAGAACAGCCCGGACAGGCGACACTGAAGCTTTCTTT
TRBV5-1	NA	TRBJ2-5	TRBD2	CASETSGGQETQYF	TGCGCCAGCGAGACTAGCGGGGGGCAAGAGACCCAGTACTTC
TRBV19	NA	TRBJ2-5	NA	CATKGDIETQYF	TGTGCCACAAAGGGAGATATAGAGACCCAGTACTTC
TRBV19	NA	TRBJ2-2	NA	CASSMGRTGELFF	TGTGCCAGTAGTATGGGGCGTACCGGGGAGCTGTTTTTT
TRBV11-2	NA	TRBJ2-7	NA	CASSLVVTSSEQYF	TGTGCCAGCAGCTTAGTAGTGACTAGTTCCGAGCAGTACTTC
TRBV6-5	NA	TRBJ1-4	NA	CASRSGVEKLFF	TGTGCCAGCAGGTCGGGGGTAGAAAAACTGTTTTTT
TRBV4-1	NA	TRBJ1-2	TRBD1	CASSQVRDRGRHGYTF	TGCGCCAGCAGCCAAGTCCGGGACAGGGGGCGGCATGGCTACACCTTC
TRBV29-1	NA	TRBJ2-7	NA	CSAIGHPTYEQYF	TGCAGCGCAATAGGACATCCCACCTACGAGCAGTACTTC
TRBV7-2	NA	TRBJ1-5	TRBD1	CASSLGSRGAGQPQHF	TGTGCCAGCAGCTTAGGGTCCAGGGGGGCCGGTCAGCCCCAGCATTTT
TRBV10-1	NA	TRBJ2-3	TRBD1	CASSESQGTADTQYF	TGCGCCAGCAGTGAGTCGCAGGGGACAGCAGATACGCAGTATTTT
TRBV10-3	NA	TRBJ2-1	TRBD2	CAISGQRERNEQFF	TGTGCCATCAGTGGGCAGCGGGAGCGGAATGAGCAGTTCTTC
TRBV10-3	NA	TRBJ1-4	TRBD1	CAISETGVGKLFF	TGTGCCATCAGTGAGACAGGGGTTGGAAAACTGTTTTTT
TRBV28	NA	TRBJ1-2	NA	CASSLGLTGNYGYTF	TGTGCCAGCAGTTTGGGCTTGACAGGAAACTATGGCTACACCTTC
TRBV4-2	once	TRBJ2-1	TRBD2	CASSQELAGGIEQFF	TGTGCCAGCAGCCAAGAACTAGCGGGAGGCATCGAGCAGTTCTTC
TRBV28	NA	TRBJ2-2	NA	CASSPPGRNTGELFF	TGTGCCAGCAGTCCGCCCGGGAGGAACACCGGGGAGCTGTTTTTT
TRBV7-9	NA	TRBJ1-2	NA	CASSSLNGRSNYGYTF	TGTGCCAGCAGCTCCCTAAATGGGCGCTCTAACTATGGCTACACCTTC
TRBV13	NA	TRBJ2-7	TRBD2	CASRAVGLAEPSEQYF	TGTGCCAGCAGGGCAGTCGGGCTAGCGGAGCCCTCCGAGCAGTACTTC
TRBV4-1	NA	TRBJ2-2	NA	CASSRRRELFF	TGCGCCAGCAGCCGGAGGAGAGAGCTGTTTTTT
TRBV10-2	NA	TRBJ2-3	NA	CAASLTDTQYF	TGCGCCGCGAGTTTAACAGATACGCAGTATTTT
TRBV18	NA	TRBJ2-7	TRBD2	CASSPLAGPNYEQYF	TGTGCCAGCTCGCCTCTAGCGGGTCCAAACTACGAGCAGTACTTC
TRBV16	NA	TRBJ2-6	NA	CASSQSWGAGANVLTF	TGTGCCAGCAGCCAATCATGGGGGGCTGGGGCCAACGTCCTGACTTTC
TRBV6-1	once	TRBJ1-1	NA	CASSERTQTTAFF	TGTGCCAGCAGTGAGAGAACCCAGACTACCGCTTTCTTT
TRBV4-1	NA	TRBJ2-1	TRBD2	CASTLLGLSGNEQFF	TGCGCCAGCACCTTACTGGGACTATCGGGCAATGAGCAGTTCTTC
TRBV7-3	NA	TRBJ2-7	TRBD2	CASSFREAGRQYF	TGTGCCAGCAGCTTTCGGGAGGCGGGGAGGCAGTACTTC
TRBV11-2	once	TRBJ1-2	TRBD1	CASSRQGLYGYTF	TGTGCCAGCAGCCGACAGGGTTTGTACGGCTACACCTTC
TRBV6-1	NA	TRBJ1-1	TRBD1	CASSEARGRGNTEAFF	TGTGCCAGCAGTGAAGCCAGGGGGCGCGGGAACACTGAAGCTTTCTTT
TRBV9	NA	TRBJ2-2	TRBD2	CASSPREGTGELFF	TGTGCCAGCAGCCCAAGGGAGGGGACCGGGGAGCTGTTTTTT
TRBV19	NA	TRBJ1-4	NA	CASSMIQGNEKLFF	TGTGCCAGTAGTATGATTCAGGGAAATGAAAAACTGTTTTTT
TRBV6-5	NA	TRBJ1-4	TRBD1	CASSYRDREKLFF	TGTGCCAGCAGTTACAGGGACAGGGAAAAACTGTTTTTT
TRBV11-2	NA	TRBJ2-1	TRBD2	CASSSRILAGNSYNEQFF	TGTGCCAGCAGCTCAAGAATACTAGCGGGAAACTCCTACAATGAGCAGTTCTTC
TRBV28	NA	TRBJ1-5	NA	CASSFTWQVPFHQPQHF	TGTGCCAGCAGTTTTACTTGGCAGGTCCCATTCCACCAGCCCCAGCATTTT
TRBV6-6	NA	TRBJ1-4	NA	CASSYRGSGGDEKLFF	TGTGCCAGCAGTTATAGGGGTTCGGGGGGGGATGAAAAACTGTTTTTT
TRBV6-5	NA	TRBJ1-1	NA	CASSRSGVMNTEAFF	TGTGCCAGCAGTCGCTCGGGGGTGATGAACACTGAAGCTTTCTTT
TRBV25-1	NA	TRBJ2-7	NA	CASSDQGYEQYF	TGTGCCAGCAGTGACCAGGGCTACGAGCAGTACTTC
TRBV2	NA	TRBJ2-3	TRBD2	CATLGPSGLPSTDTQYF	TGTGCCACTCTGGGGCCTAGCGGACTACCTAGCACAGATACGCAGTATTTT
TRBV11-2	NA	TRBJ2-2	NA	CASSSGGSGELFF	TGTGCCAGCAGCTCCGGGGGATCAGGGGAGCTGTTTTTT
TRBV2	NA	TRBJ2-1	TRBD2	CASSGEGLAGYPYNEQFF	TGTGCCAGCAGTGGTGAGGGACTAGCGGGATATCCCTACAATGAGCAGTTCTTC
TRBV14	NA	TRBJ2-3	NA	CASSHRTKTDTQYF	TGTGCCAGCAGCCACCGGACTAAAACAGATACGCAGTATTTT
TRBV28	NA	TRBJ2-1	TRBD2	CASSLSAGQFF	TGTGCCAGCAGTTTATCAGCGGGACAGTTCTTC
TRBV11-2	few	TRBJ2-7	TRBD1	CASSSRDRGYEQYF	TGTGCCAGCAGCTCCCGGGACAGGGGCTACGAGCAGTACTTC
TRBV10-2	NA	TRBJ2-7	NA	CASSETGLTYEQYF	TGCGCCAGCAGTGAGACGGGACTCACCTACGAGCAGTACTTC
TRBV6-1	NA	TRBJ2-7	TRBD1	CASSERNRGTGDSSYEQYF	TGTGCCAGCAGTGAAAGGAATCGGGGGACAGGGGATAGCTCCTACGAGCAGTACTTC
TRBV29-1	NA	TRBJ1-4	TRBD1	CSVEETGGEWEKLFF	TGCAGCGTTGAAGAGACAGGGGGGGAGTGGGAAAAACTGTTTTTT
TRBV28	NA	TRBJ2-6	NA	CASSLPLGGAGANVLTF	TGTGCCAGCAGTTTACCCCTAGGCGGGGCTGGGGCCAACGTCCTGACTTTC
TRBV6-5	NA	TRBJ2-2	NA	CASSYSERAGELFF	TGTGCCAGCAGTTACTCAGAGAGGGCCGGGGAGCTGTTTTTT
TRBV5-4	NA	TRBJ2-7	TRBD1	CASSLPNRGAYEQYF	TGTGCCAGCAGCTTGCCTAACAGGGGAGCCTACGAGCAGTACTTC
TRBV7-2	NA	TRBJ2-7	NA	CASSLRAGISYEQYF	TGTGCCAGCAGCTTGAGGGCGGGAATCTCCTACGAGCAGTACTTC
TRBV7-2	NA	TRBJ2-7	NA	CASSFEFYEQYF	TGTGCCAGCAGCTTTGAGTTCTACGAGCAGTACTTC
TRBV25-1	NA	TRBJ1-1	NA	CASSILREAFF	TGTGCCAGCAGTATACTACGTGAAGCTTTCTTT
TRBV7-7	NA	TRBJ2-5	TRBD2	CASSYSGRETQYF	TGTGCTAGCAGCTATAGCGGGAGAGAGACCCAGTACTTC
TRBV4-1	NA	TRBJ2-7	NA	CASSQFIGGTYEQYF	TGCGCCAGCAGCCAATTTATTGGAGGGACCTACGAGCAGTACTTC